This T cell receptor beta chain was sequenced in a study of blood T cell repertoires in COVID-19. The overall study: PBMCs, B-cell-depleted T cells, or T cells were the source of the cDNA or gDNA that made up the material.

The germline gives CDR1 LNHDA, CDR2 SQIVND (reference sequence). With 6 bases clipped from V and 2 bases from J, the junction kept 5 bases outside the gene matches. The CDR3 runs 15 residues. Original processing methods: For nucleated cells, counts were estimated from reference gene primer amplification. Using immunoSEQ multiplex PCR, the repertoire was profiled, and TCRdb retains in-frame clones only, with some absent. From that table come the V and J calls and clone size; the DNA was used to work out D and trimming. Of fewer than 350,000 clones in the sample, 65% to 90% were seen once. The J gene is TRBJ2-1, the V gene TRBV19; 9 bases match TRBD1. The sample consisted of peripheral blood. The TCR was taken from a woman aged 60-75 years with active or convalescent COVID-19. DNA for the CDR3: TGTGCCAGTAGAACCGGACAGGGGCCCTACAATGAGCAGTTCTTC. Protein: CASRTGQGPYNEQFF.